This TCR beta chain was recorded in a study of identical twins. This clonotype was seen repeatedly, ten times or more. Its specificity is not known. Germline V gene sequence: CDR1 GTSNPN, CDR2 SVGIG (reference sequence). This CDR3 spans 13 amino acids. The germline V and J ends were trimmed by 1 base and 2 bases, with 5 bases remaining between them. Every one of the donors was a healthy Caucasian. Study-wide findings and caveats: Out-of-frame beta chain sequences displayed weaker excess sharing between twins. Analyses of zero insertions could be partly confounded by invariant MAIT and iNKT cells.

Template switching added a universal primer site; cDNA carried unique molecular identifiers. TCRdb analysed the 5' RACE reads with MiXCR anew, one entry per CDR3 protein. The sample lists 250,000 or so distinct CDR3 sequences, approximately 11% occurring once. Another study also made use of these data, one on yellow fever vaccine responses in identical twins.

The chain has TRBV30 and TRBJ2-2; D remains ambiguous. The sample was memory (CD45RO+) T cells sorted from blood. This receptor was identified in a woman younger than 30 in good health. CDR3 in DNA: TGTGCCTGGAGTGGCAGCAACACCGGGGAGCTGTTTTTT. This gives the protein CAWSGSNTGELFF. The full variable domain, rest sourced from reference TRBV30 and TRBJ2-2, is SQTIHQWPATLVQPVGSPLSLECTVEGTSNPNLYWYRQAAGRGLQLLFYSVGIGQISSEVPQNLSASRPQDRQFILSSKKLLLSDSGFYLCAWSGSNTGELFFGEGSRLTVL.